This T cell receptor beta chain derives from a study of T cells in Graves' hyperthyroidism and ophthalmopathy. Concerning this clonotype: A clone one base away is much larger, so this may be a read error.

There were TCR beta CDR3 regions amplified from RNA transcripts. The HTBI set primed first-round TCR CDR3 RT-PCR. A single record per CDR3 protein comes from TCRdb applying MiXCR to the multiplex PCR reads. The sample holds approximately 200,000 distinct CDR3 sequences, roughly 18% seen once. The specimen was blood. The source of this sequence is a man between 35 and 55 years old with Graves' hyperthyroidism.

The CDR3 spells CASSPPRTRIETRYF. CDR3 coding DNA: TGTGCCAGCAGCCCCCCCCGAACTCGGATCGAGACCCGGTACTTC. This sequence joins TRBV2 and TRBJ2-5; unclear D gene. Germline assignment: CDR1 SNHLY and CDR2 FYNNEI. This CDR3 is 15 amino acids long.